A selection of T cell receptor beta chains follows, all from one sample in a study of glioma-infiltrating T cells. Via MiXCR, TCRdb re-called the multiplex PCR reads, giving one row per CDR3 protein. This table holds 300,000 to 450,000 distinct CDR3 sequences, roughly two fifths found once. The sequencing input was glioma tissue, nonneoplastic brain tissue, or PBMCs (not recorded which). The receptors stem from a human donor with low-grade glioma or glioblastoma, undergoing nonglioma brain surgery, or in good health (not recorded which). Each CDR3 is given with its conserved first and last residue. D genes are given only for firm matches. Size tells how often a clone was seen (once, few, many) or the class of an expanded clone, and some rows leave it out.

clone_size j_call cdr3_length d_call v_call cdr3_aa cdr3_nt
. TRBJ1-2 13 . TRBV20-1 CSAPSLANHGYTF TGCAGTGCCCCTAGCCTCGCTAACCATGGCTACACCTTC
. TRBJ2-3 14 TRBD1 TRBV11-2 CASSGTGKADTQYF TGTGCCAGCAGTGGGACAGGGAAGGCAGATACGCAGTATTTT
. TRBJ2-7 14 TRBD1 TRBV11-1 CASTPLRDSYEQYF TGTGCCAGCACCCCGCTCCGGGACAGCTACGAGCAGTACTTC
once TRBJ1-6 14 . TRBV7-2 CASTNGAYNLPLHF TGTGCCAGCACCAATGGGGCCTATAATTTACCCCTCCACTTT
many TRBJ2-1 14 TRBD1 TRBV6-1 CASSFQGAPGEQFF TGTGCCAGCAGTTTTCAGGGGGCGCCAGGTGAGCAGTTCTTC
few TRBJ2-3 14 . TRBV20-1 CSARMAGVTDTQYF TGCAGTGCTAGAATGGCTGGAGTCACAGATACGCAGTATTTT
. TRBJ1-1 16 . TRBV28 CVSNPLDYIRNTEAFF TGTGTCAGCAACCCCCTCGATTACATTAGGAACACTGAAGCTTTCTTT
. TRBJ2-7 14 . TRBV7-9 CASSLGWATYEQYF TGTGCCAGCAGCTTAGGATGGGCTACCTACGAGCAGTACTTC
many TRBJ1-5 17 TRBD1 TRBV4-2 CASSQEGTAYSNQPQHF TGTGCCAGCAGCCAAGAAGGGACAGCATATAGCAATCAGCCCCAGCATTTT
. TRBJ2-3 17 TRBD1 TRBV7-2 CASSLILRQGLTDTQYF TGTGCCAGCAGCTTGATTCTTCGACAGGGGCTCACAGATACGCAGTATTTT
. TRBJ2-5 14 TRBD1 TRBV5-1 CASSVYRGQETQYF TGCGCCAGCAGCGTATACAGGGGTCAAGAGACCCAGTACTTC
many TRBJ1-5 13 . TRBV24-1 CATSDWGSGDQHF TGTGCCACCAGTGACTGGGGGTCAGGGGATCAGCATTTT
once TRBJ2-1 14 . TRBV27 CAGSLNPDYNERFF TGTGCCGGCAGTTTAAACCCGGATTACAATGAGCGGTTCTTC
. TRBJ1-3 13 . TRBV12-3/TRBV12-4 CASQGNSGNTIYF TGTGCCAGCCAGGGTAACTCTGGAAACACCATATATTTT
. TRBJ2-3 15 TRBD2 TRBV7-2 CASSSEREVTDTQYF TGTGCCAGCAGCTCAGAGCGGGAGGTCACAGATACGCAGTATTTT
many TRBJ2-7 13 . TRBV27 CATRMSGYYEQYF TGTGCCACCAGGATGAGCGGGTACTACGAGCAGTACTTC
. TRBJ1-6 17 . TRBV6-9 CASSSRGQSSYNSTLHF TGTGCCAGCAGTTCTCGCGGACAGAGCTCCTATAATTCAACCCTCCACTTT
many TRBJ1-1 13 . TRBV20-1 CSATRGRNTEAFF TGCAGTGCTACGCGGGGGCGGAACACTGAAGCTTTCTTT
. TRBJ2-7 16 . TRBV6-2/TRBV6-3 CASSQAPGSYSYEQYF TGTGCCAGCAGTCAAGCTCCGGGATCCTACTCCTACGAGCAGTACTTC
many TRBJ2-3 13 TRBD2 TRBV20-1 CSALSSGIDTQYF TGCAGTGCCCTATCTAGCGGGATAGATACGCAGTATTTT
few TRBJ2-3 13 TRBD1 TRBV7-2 CASSLGDSYTQYF TGTGCCAGCAGCTTAGGGGACAGTTATACGCAGTATTTT
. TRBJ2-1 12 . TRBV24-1 CATSGYNNEQFF TGTGCCACCAGTGGGTACAACAATGAGCAGTTCTTC
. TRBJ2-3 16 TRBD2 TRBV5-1 CASSFYLAGGTDTQYF TGCGCCAGCAGCTTCTACTTAGCGGGGGGCACAGATACGCAGTATTTT
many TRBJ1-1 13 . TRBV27 CASSHGLADEAFF TGTGCCAGCAGCCACGGTCTCGCCGATGAAGCTTTCTTT
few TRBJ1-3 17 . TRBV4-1 CASSHLGQKPSGNTIYF TGCGCCAGCAGCCATCTTGGACAGAAACCCTCTGGAAACACCATATATTTT
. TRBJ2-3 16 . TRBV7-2 CASILRRARATDTQYF TGTGCCAGCATTTTACGACGGGCCCGAGCCACAGATACGCAGTATTTT
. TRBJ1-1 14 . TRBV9 CASSVAPMNTEAFF TGTGCCAGCAGCGTAGCCCCCATGAACACTGAAGCTTTCTTT
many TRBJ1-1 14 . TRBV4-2 CASSQAWGKTEAFF TGTGCCAGCAGCCAAGCTTGGGGTAAAACTGAAGCTTTCTTT